This T cell receptor beta chain stems from a study of OX40 agonist ivuxolimab in advanced cancers. Study-wide results and caveats: At 0.1 to 3.0 mg/kg, clonal expansion of CD4+ and CD8+ blood T cells had occurred by week 6.

V gave up 5 bases and J gave up 0 bases; unmatched junction bases: 21. The CDR3 spans 22 residues. Germline loops: CDR1 MGHRA, CDR2 YSYEKL. Libraries were prepared by immunoSEQ multiplex PCR; TCRdb keeps only in-frame clonotypes and omits some of them. The sample shows 20,000 to 25,000 clones, more than 75% of them seen only once. As for this clone: What it binds is unknown.

V is TRBV4-1 and J is TRBJ2-3, with TRBD2 identical over 12 bases. The starting material was CD4+ or CD8+ T cells sorted from blood, obtained in a trial of the OX40 agonist ivuxolimab. The TCR originated in an adult with an advanced solid tumor such as melanoma, head and neck, liver or kidney cancer. CDR3: CASSSIFPLTSGGRYSTDTQYF. The CDR3 nucleotides read TGCGCCAGCAGCTCCATATTTCCCCTGACTAGCGGGGGCCGATATAGCACAGATACGCAGTATTTT.